The 11 T cell receptor beta chains reported below all come from one sample, sequenced in a study of identical twins. TCRdb independently ran MiXCR on the 5' RACE reads; one entry per CDR3 protein. The table lists just under 550,000 distinct CDR3 sequences, about 15% of them singletons. These data are also associated with another study on yellow fever vaccine responses in identical twins.

The sequenced sample consisted of CD4+ T cells sorted from blood. These receptors all stem from a young woman in good health.

The V gene is TRBV5-1, the J gene TRBJ2-7; D gene unclear. Germline lookup yields CDR1 SGHRS and CDR2 YFSETQ. The CDR3 sequence is 14 residues long. V lost 5 bases to trimming and J lost 2 bases, with 14 bases between them. The CDR3 DNA is TGCGCCAGCAGTATAGAACCGAAGGCCTACGAGCAGTACTTC. Translation: CASSIEPKAYEQYF. The entire variable domain, with the rest obtained from reference TRBV5-1 and TRBJ2-7, is as follows: KAGVTQTPRYLIKTRGQQVTLSCSPISGHRSVSWYQQTPGQGLQFLFEYFSETQRNKGNFPGRFSGRQFSNSRSEMNVSTLELGDSALYLCASSIEPKAYEQYFGPGTRLTVT.

The CDR3 reads CASKTWGGYTEAFF. In DNA, the CDR3 is TGTGCCAGCAAAACCTGGGGGGGGTACACTGAAGCTTTCTTT. The rearrangement uses TRBV2 and TRBJ1-1, with D perhaps matching TRBD1 (5 bases). From germline, CDR1 is SNHLY and CDR2 FYNNEI. Trimming took off 7 bases at V and 3 bases at J, with 15 bases between the two ends. The CDR3 is made up of 14 amino acids.

This clonotype was observed once. The chain carries TRBV3-1 and TRBJ2-1, with 7 bases matching TRBD2. V gave up 3 bases and J gave up 8 bases; unmatched junction bases: 19. There are 18 residues in the CDR3. Germline CDR1 is LGHDT and CDR2 is YNNKEL (reference sequence). This CDR3 is CASSQTQRVRLAPDEQFF. The CDR3 nucleotides are TGTGCCAGCAGCCAGACCCAAAGGGTTCGACTAGCCCCCGATGAGCAGTTCTTC.

This clonotype was seen a handful of times. V usage is TRBV3-1 and J usage is TRBJ2-7; D gene unclear. Germline loops: CDR1 LGHDT, CDR2 YNNKEL (reference sequence). V was trimmed by 4 bases and J by 0 bases, leaving 4 bases between them. This CDR3 has 12 amino acids. The CDR3 DNA reads as TGTGCCAGCAGCCGACCCTCCTACGAGCAGTACTTC. This translates into CASSRPSYEQYF.

The chain links TRBV10-3 to TRBJ2-2, with 11 bases lining up with TRBD1. Germline V gene data show CDR1 as ENHRY and CDR2 as SYGVKD. This CDR3 is built from 16 residues. V lost 6 bases and J lost 2; bases outside the gene matches: 5. In DNA, the CDR3 is TGTGCCATCAGACGGACAGGGGGCTATAACACCGGGGAGCTGTTTTTT. Translated, it gives CAIRRTGGYNTGELFF.

This clonotype was observed a handful of times. This chain links TRBV7-8 with TRBJ2-7; TRBD2 agrees at 8 bases. Trimming took 3 bases from V and 0 from J; bases not matched to a gene: 4. The CDR3 loop spans 15 amino acids. Germline lookup yields CDR1 SGHVS and CDR2 FQNEAQ. CDR3 loop: CASSFERENSYEQYF. The CDR3, as DNA: TGTGCCAGCAGCTTTGAGCGGGAGAACTCCTACGAGCAGTACTTC. Full variable domain (outside the CDR3, taken from reference TRBV7-8 and TRBJ2-7): GAGVSQSPRYKVAKRGQDVALRCDPISGHVSLFWYQQALGQGPEFLTYFQNEAQLDKSGLPSDRFFAERPEGSVSTLKIQRTQQEDSAVYLCASSFERENSYEQYFGPGTRLTVT.

The chain carries TRBV18 and TRBJ2-6, with no clear D. V lost 1 base and J 1 base, leaving 14 bases between the germline ends. Per germline, CDR1 KGHSH and CDR2 LQKENI. The CDR3 runs 18 residues. The CDR3 DNA follows: TGTGCCAGCTCACCACGGATACTGCTTCCTTCTGGGGCCAACGTCCTGACTTTC. Translating gives CASSPRILLPSGANVLTF.

The gene calls are TRBV2 and TRBJ2-7; D is unclear. This CDR3 spans 15 amino acids. Germline loops: CDR1 SNHLY, CDR2 FYNNEI. Deletions cut 3 bases from V and 4 bases from J, with 16 bases between. The DNA of the CDR3 is TGTGCCAGCAGTGACGCTCTCCCCCCTAATTACGAGCAGTACTTC. The encoded protein is CASSDALPPNYEQYF.

In its sample, this clonotype was seen a few times. This rearrangement joins TRBV20-1 to TRBJ2-5; D perhaps matches TRBD2 (7 bases). The CDR3 has 12 residues. The V gene's germline CDR1 is DFQATT and CDR2 SNEGSKA (reference sequence). V was pared by 8 bases and J by 4 bases, with 14 bases between. This chain's CDR3 is CSRGGGSETQYF. The CDR3, as DNA: TGCAGTAGGGGGGGGGGATCAGAGACCCAGTACTTC.

This clonotype showed up just a few times. V is TRBV5-5 and J is TRBJ2-3, with 8 bases lining up with TRBD2. V lost 1 base to trimming and J lost 5 bases; unmatched junction nucleotides: 9. Germline assignment: CDR1 SGHKS and CDR2 YYEKEE (reference sequence). CDR3 length equals 16 residues. The CDR3 spells CASSLSRTSHGDTQYF. The DNA for the CDR3 is TGTGCCAGCAGCTTGTCTAGGACTAGCCATGGAGATACGCAGTATTTT.

In this sample, this clonotype turned up a few times. The rearrangement uses TRBV29-1 and TRBJ1-1, with no clear D. From germline, CDR1 is SQVTM and CDR2 ANQGSEA. V dropped 7 bases and J dropped 2 bases, with 8 bases sitting between them. The CDR3 covers 11 residues. Written as DNA, the CDR3 is TGCAGCGGCCAGAAAAACACTGAAGCTTTCTTT. Its protein is CSGQKNTEAFF.